The clone carrying this TCR beta chain was seen ten or more times. Its cognate antigen is unknown. CDR3 length: 14 amino acids. Germline V gene lookup returns CDR1 MDHEN and CDR2 SYDVKM. V shed 4 bases and J shed 6 bases, with 15 bases lying between them. Authors' processing steps: Between-group CDR3 differences, defined by clinicopathological status, yielded a distant-metastasis classifier for papillary thyroid cancer. TCRdb ran MiXCR on the PCR reads. The V and J calls, along with clone size, are taken from TCRdb and not from the paper's own processing. The sample contains about 69,000 clones, 14% of which appear only once. This sample was included in a study of metastatic and nonmetastatic thyroid tumors. At the level of the study: Repertoires from blood and tumor or nodule tissue of malignant and benign thyroid patients were compared. Whole-study findings and limits: The reported finding was significantly higher TCR beta diversity in malignant thyroid tumors relative to benign nodules, in blood and tumor.

No treatment had been given to any patient before thyroid surgery. Sequenced: blood. The V and J genes are TRBV28 and TRBJ1-2, with unresolved D. This TCR was recovered from a male donor with papillary thyroid cancer or a benign thyroid nodule (not recorded which). Some clones in this sample may be carry-over from other donors' samples. CDR3 residues: CASSYRHDLDGYTF. In nucleotides, the CDR3 is TGTGCCAGCAGTTATCGACACGATTTGGATGGCTACACCTTC.